Listed below are T cell receptor beta chains from one sample, sequenced in a study of cytomegalovirus exposure and HLA in healthy donors. Measured with immunoSEQ multiplex PCR; TCRdb has only the in-frame clones, and not every one. The sample holds some 140,000 clones, roughly 85% seen once. What was sequenced was PBMCs. The origin of the receptors is a man in his forties or fifties in good health and CMV-seropositive. The CDR3 runs from the conserved cysteine through the conserved F or W. The order of the fields is D gene, clone size, V gene, J gene, CDR3 DNA, CDR3 protein. D genes are given only for firm matches. Size is stated for part of the rows, as once, few or many counts, or as a class when the clone is expanded.

>TRBD2|few|TRBV7-9|TRBJ2-3
TGTGCCAGCAGCTTAGGCCGGACTAGCGGAGATACGCAGTATTTT
CASSLGRTSGDTQYF
>.|few|TRBV6-5|TRBJ1-4
TGTGCCAGCAGTTACAGCTCTAATGAAAAACTGTTTTTT
CASSYSSNEKLFF
>.|.|TRBV19|TRBJ1-4
TGTGCCAGTAGCAACAACCGAGCCCACAGGGTGACTAATGAAAAACTGTTTTTT
CASSNNRAHRVTNEKLFF
>TRBD2|.|TRBV9|TRBJ2-1
TGTGCCAGCAGCTTCCATCCCCTAGCGGGTAAGGATGAGCAGTTCTTC
CASSFHPLAGKDEQFF
>.|few|TRBV28|TRBJ2-7
TGTGCCAGCAGTTTATTAGACAGCTCAGGGAACGAGCAGTACTTC
CASSLLDSSGNEQYF
>.|once|TRBV11-2|TRBJ2-6
TGTGCCAGCAGTCTACTACGGGACTCAAGCTCTGGGGCCAACGTCCTGACTTTC
CASSLLRDSSSGANVLTF
>.|.|TRBV18|TRBJ1-5
TGTGCCAGCTCAACGGGCCAGGCCAGGGGAAATCAGCCCCAGCATTTT
CASSTGQARGNQPQHF
>TRBD1|.|TRBV18|TRBJ1-5
TGTGCCAGCTCACCACCGGGACAGTCCTATAGCAATCAGCCCCAGCATTTT
CASSPPGQSYSNQPQHF
>.|few|TRBV30|TRBJ2-7
TGTGCCTGGAGTGACCTATACGAGCAGTACTTC
CAWSDLYEQYF
>.|few|TRBV14|TRBJ1-1
TGTGCCAGCAGCCCCTCCATGGGAGGGGACACTGAAGCTTTCTTT
CASSPSMGGDTEAFF
>.|.|TRBV28|TRBJ2-2
TGTGCCAGCAGTTTCCCCGGGACTTTCCTCAACACCGGGGAGCTGTTTTTT
CASSFPGTFLNTGELFF
>.|.|TRBV23-1|TRBJ2-4
TGCGCCAGCAGGCCCGTCTCCCGCTCGGGGAGAGGGCACATTCAGTACTTC
CASRPVSRSGRGHIQYF
>.|.|TRBV11-2|TRBJ2-5
TGTGCCAGCAGCCTAGCCCGGGGGTCCCAAGAGACCCAGTACTTC
CASSLARGSQETQYF
>.|.|TRBV6-1|TRBJ2-2
TGTGCCAGCAGTGAAAGGGGTAGGCACACCGCGAACACCGGGGAGCTGTTTTTT
CASSERGRHTANTGELFF
>TRBD1|.|TRBV29-1|TRBJ1-1
TGCAGCGTCGCGAGAGGGACAGGGGCGGTTGAAGCTTTCTTT
CSVARGTGAVEAFF
>TRBD2|.|TRBV27|TRBJ2-7
TGTGCCAGCAATTCCGGGGAACCGGGACTAGGGTACGAGCAGTACTTC
CASNSGEPGLGYEQYF
>.|.|TRBV11-2|TRBJ2-5
TGTGCCAGCAGCTCCCTGGAGGGATCCCAGTACTTC
CASSSLEGSQYF
>TRBD1|.|TRBV7-6|TRBJ1-2
TGTGCCAGCAGTTCCGGGACAGCTTATGGCTACACCTTC
CASSSGTAYGYTF
>.|.|TRBV6-5|TRBJ2-7
TGTGCCAGCAGTTACGCCTCTAGCGACTACGAGCAGTACTTC
CASSYASSDYEQYF
>.|.|TRBV7-6|TRBJ1-1
TGTGCCAGCAGCGCTATGGCTCTGGAGGGCACTGAAGCTTTCTTT
CASSAMALEGTEAFF
>.|once|TRBV6-5|TRBJ2-1
TGTGCCAGCAGCCGCGGGAAAAATGAGCAGTTCTTC
CASSRGKNEQFF
>.|once|TRBV11-2|TRBJ1-2
TGTGCCAGCAGCTTGGATCGGGGGAAGATGGATGGCTACACCTTC
CASSLDRGKMDGYTF
>TRBD1|.|TRBV14|TRBJ1-1
TGTGCCAGCAGCCAGTGGACAGGGAACACTGAAGCTTTCTTT
CASSQWTGNTEAFF
>TRBD1|.|TRBV29-1|TRBJ2-7
TGCAGCGTCCGGACAGGGGGCGCGTTCGAGCAGTACTTC
CSVRTGGAFEQYF
>.|.|TRBV19|TRBJ2-3
TGTGCCAGTACCCGGCAGGGGGGAGATACGCAGTATTTT
CASTRQGGDTQYF
>TRBD1|.|TRBV9|TRBJ2-4
TGTGCCAGCAGCGAAGACAGGGGTTTAGGAGCCAAAAACATTCAGTACTTC
CASSEDRGLGAKNIQYF
>TRBD1|.|TRBV5-6|TRBJ1-6
TGTGCCAGCAGCTTTGGGACAGGCGATAATTCACCCCTCCACTTT
CASSFGTGDNSPLHF
>TRBD2|.|TRBV4-1|TRBJ2-1
TGCGCCAGCAGCCAAGTACCTAGCGGGAAGGAGGATGAGCAGTTCTTC
CASSQVPSGKEDEQFF
>.|.|TRBV5-4|TRBJ2-7
TGTGCCAGCAGTTGTGACCGACAGCCTAACTACGAGCAGTACTTC
CASSCDRQPNYEQYF
>TRBD1|.|TRBV11-2|TRBJ2-6
TGTGCCAGCAGCATCAGGGGGCTTGGGGCCAACGTCCTGACTTTC
CASSIRGLGANVLTF
>.|.|TRBV6-5|TRBJ1-1
TGTGCCAGCAGTTTCGGGCGGGAGGCTGAAGCTTTCTTT
CASSFGREAEAFF
>TRBD2|.|TRBV2|TRBJ2-1
TGTGCCAGCAGTGGGTTCGGCGGGGGGAGCTCCTACAATGAGCAGTTCTTC
CASSGFGGGSSYNEQFF
>.|.|TRBV9|TRBJ1-1
TGTGCCAGCAGCGTAGATACAGCTCGGAACACTGAAGCTTTCTTT
CASSVDTARNTEAFF
>.|.|TRBV6-1|TRBJ2-2
TGTGCCAGCGCCCGACTAGAGGTTTTAGGGGAGCTGTTTTTT
CASARLEVLGELFF
>.|.|TRBV10-2|TRBJ2-7
TGCGCCAGCAGTAGACGCGTTAGCTCCTACGAGCAGTACTTC
CASSRRVSSYEQYF
>TRBD2|.|TRBV29-1|TRBJ2-1
TGCAGCGGGGGGCTGGGGCAGCGGGAGGGCATGGGGAATGAGCAGTTCTTC
CSGGLGQREGMGNEQFF
>TRBD2|.|TRBV7-9|TRBJ2-7
TGTGCCAGCAGCTTAGTAGAGACTAGCGGCAAGCGGGGGTCCTACGAGCAGTACTTC
CASSLVETSGKRGSYEQYF
>.|.|TRBV27|TRBJ1-5
TGTGCCAGCAGTTTATCGCGCGGCAATCAGCCCCAGCATTTT
CASSLSRGNQPQHF
>.|few|TRBV7-3|TRBJ1-1
TGTGCCAGCAGCTTCACTTGGAGCACTGAAGCTTTCTTT
CASSFTWSTEAFF
>TRBD2|few|TRBV6-5|TRBJ2-1
TGTGCCAGCAGTTACAACCCTAGCGGTAGCAATGAGCAGTTCTTC
CASSYNPSGSNEQFF
>.|.|TRBV4-1|TRBJ2-7
TGCGCCAGCAGCCAAGTTACTCGCGGAACCGGCTACGAGCAGTACTTC
CASSQVTRGTGYEQYF
>TRBD1|once|TRBV5-1|TRBJ2-1
TGCGCCAGCAGCTTGGTAAGGGACAGGGCCTACAATGAGCAGTTCTTC
CASSLVRDRAYNEQFF
>TRBD1|.|TRBV5-1|TRBJ1-1
TGCGCCAGCAGCTCGAGACTGAGACAGGGGTACACTGAAGCTTTCTTT
CASSSRLRQGYTEAFF
>.|.|TRBV7-2|TRBJ2-5
TGTGCCAGCAGCGTCAACTGGGCCCAAGAGACCCAGTACTTC
CASSVNWAQETQYF
>TRBD2|.|TRBV5-1|TRBJ2-1
TGCGCCAGCAGCCTGAGACTAGCGGGCATCAATGAGCAGTTCTTC
CASSLRLAGINEQFF
>.|.|TRBV11-2|TRBJ1-1
TGTGCCAGCAGCTTAGATCGCTGGGAGGACACTGAAGCTTTCTTT
CASSLDRWEDTEAFF
>.|.|TRBV4-2|TRBJ1-3
TGTGCCAGCAGCCAAGAAGAGGGCGGAAACACCATATATTTT
CASSQEEGGNTIYF
>.|.|TRBV5-1|TRBJ2-2
TGCGCCAGCAGCTCTTTCCCCGGGGAGCTGTTTTTT
CASSSFPGELFF
>.|few|TRBV10-1|TRBJ2-7
TGCGCCAGCAGTGGTTCAGGGACCTACGAGCAGTACTTC
CASSGSGTYEQYF
>TRBD2|once|TRBV6-1|TRBJ2-1
TGTGCCAGCAGTGGACTAGCGGGAGGGCCAGGTTACAATGAGCAGTTCTTC
CASSGLAGGPGYNEQFF
>TRBD1|.|TRBV5-1|TRBJ2-7
TGCGCCAGCAGCATGGGACAGGGGCACTACGAGCAGTACTTC
CASSMGQGHYEQYF
>.|.|TRBV4-1|TRBJ1-6
TGCGCCAGCAGCCAAGACGGTTTCGGACAGATCTATAATTCACCCCTCCACTTT
CASSQDGFGQIYNSPLHF